The 8 T cell receptor beta chains below were found in one sample sequenced in a study of cytomegalovirus exposure and HLA in healthy donors (TCRdb year 2017). The receptor library was made with the immunoSEQ multiplex PCR assay. A mixture of 60 forward primers for TCR Vbeta segments and 13 reverse primers for TCR Jbeta segments was used in the multiplex PCR. This is the immuneACCESS table as TCRdb keeps it, with only in-frame sequences that have V and J called. A part of the clones is gone; compared with another copy, unresolved V genes explain less than half, and the rest is unexplained. The sample table shows around 120,000 clones, and over 70% are seen once. The ten largest clones take up 8.8% of the sample. Sequencing was performed on PBMCs. The receptors were sampled from a female donor in good health and CMV-seropositive.

This chain connects TRBV30 to TRBJ1-2; 8 nucleotides agree with TRBD1. This CDR3 region has 13 residues. V shed 5 bases, J shed 2 bases, and the junction held 4 bases outside the gene matches. Per the germline V gene, CDR1 is GTSNPN and CDR2 is SVGIG (reference sequence). The CDR3 loop reads CAWGQGANYGYTF. The CDR3 nucleotides read TGTGCCTGGGGACAGGGAGCGAACTATGGCTACACCTTC.

The V and J genes are TRBV10-1 and TRBJ2-5, with 12 bases identical to TRBD2. The CDR3 sequence is 16 residues long. V lost 7 bases to trimming and J lost 5 bases; unmatched junction nucleotides: 11. The germline V gene encodes CDR1 WNHNN and CDR2 SYGVQD (reference sequence). Here the CDR3 DNA reads TGCGCCAGCACTCCGGGACTAGCGGGTAGGGAGGAGACCCAGTACTTC. This codes for CASTPGLAGREETQYF.

The chain recombines TRBV9 with TRBJ2-5; TRBD1 might be the D (6 bases). Trimming pared 1 base from V and 5 bases from J, leaving 15 bases between. Looked up from germline, CDR1 is SGDLS and CDR2 is YYNGEE. This CDR3 contains 15 residues. DNA for the CDR3: TGTGCCAGCAGCGTATCTGGGGGCTTGGGGGAGACCCAGTACTTC. This encodes CASSVSGGLGETQYF.

V is TRBV5-6 and J is TRBJ1-3; 8 bases line up with TRBD1. The CDR3 length is 15 residues. From germline, CDR1 is SGHDT and CDR2 YYEEEE. With 6 bases clipped from V and 4 bases from J, the junction kept 9 bases outside the gene matches. The CDR3 sequence is CASIKTGAPGNTIYF. The CDR3 bases are TGTGCCAGCATAAAGACAGGGGCCCCGGGAAACACCATATATTTT.

This clone was observed a few times. The chain combines TRBV2 with TRBJ1-6; D gene ambiguous. V lost 8 bases and J 6 bases, leaving 11 bases between the germline ends. This CDR3 region has 13 residues. Germline V gene data show CDR1 as SNHLY and CDR2 as FYNNEI. The DNA for the CDR3 is TGTGCCAGCTCTCGGACTTTTAATTCACCCCTCCACTTT. Its translation is CASSRTFNSPLHF.

The chain has TRBV27 and TRBJ2-1; the D is unclear. Germline CDR1 MNHEY, CDR2 SMNVEV (reference sequence). Trimming removed 2 bases from V and 4 bases from J, with 6 bases in between. This CDR3 spans 13 amino acids. CDR3 loop: CASSLGLYNEQFF. CDR3 sequence (DNA): TGTGCCAGCAGTTTAGGCCTTTACAATGAGCAGTTCTTC.

The V call is TRBV2, the J call TRBJ2-7; 10 bases align to TRBD1. CDR3 length equals 14 residues. Germline V gives CDR1 SNHLY, CDR2 FYNNEI. The V segment lost 4 bases and the J segment 5 bases; nucleotides outside the gene matches: 5. The CDR3 DNA reads as TGTGCCAGCAGTGCTACCGGGACAGGGGACGAGCAGTACTTC. It encodes CASSATGTGDEQYF. Using reference TRBV2 and TRBJ2-7 for the parts outside the CDR3, the full variable domain is EPEVTQTPSHQVTQMGQEVILRCVPISNHLYFYWYRQILGQKVEFLVSFYNNEISEKSEIFDDQFSVERPDGSNFTLKIRSTKLEDSAMYFCASSATGTGDEQYFGPGTRLTVT.

This chain joins TRBV7-8 and TRBJ1-5; unclear D gene. The V and J ends lost 3 bases and 6 bases respectively, with 12 bases between them. CDR1 and CDR2 (germline): SGHVS, FQNEAQ. The CDR3 loop spans 14 amino acids. In nucleotides, the CDR3 is TGTGCCAGCAGCTTTGAGGGTTGGGGTCAGCCCCAGCATTTT. Its translation is CASSFEGWGQPQHF.